This TCR beta chain derives from a study of OX40 agonist ivuxolimab in advanced cancers. Overall study: Cohort: 80% to 85% men, mean age approximately 60, aged about 20 to 90. Partial responses occurred in three patients (one hepatocellular carcinoma, two cutaneous melanoma).

Clones were read by immunoSEQ multiplex PCR, and TCRdb kept only the in-frame ones, dropping some. The table shows about 75,000 clones, with more than 75% occurring only once. Findings and caveats of the study: On average, CD8+ T cells had more expanded clones than CD4+. Doses of 0.1 to 3.0 mg/kg were accompanied by clonal expansion of CD4+ and CD8+ blood T cells by week 6.

In the case of this clone: Its antigen is as yet unknown.

J gave up 5 bases and V 4 bases, and 10 bases lay outside the gene matches. Germline CDR1 and CDR2: MDHEN and SYDVKM. This CDR3 contains 16 residues. This sequence joins TRBV28 and TRBJ1-4; 7 positions agree with TRBD1. The sequences come from CD4+ or CD8+ T cells sorted from blood, collected in a trial of the OX40 agonist ivuxolimab. This TCR was recovered from an adult with an advanced solid tumor such as melanoma, head and neck, liver or kidney cancer. The CDR3 is CASSSIGTTGNEKLFF. DNA for the CDR3: TGTGCCAGCAGTTCAATTGGTACGACAGGGAATGAAAAACTGTTTTTT.